This T cell receptor beta chain comes out of a study of T cell responses to AZD1222 COVID-19 vaccine. Some clones are missing from TCRdb's copy, which holds only in-frame ones; the method was immunoSEQ multiplex PCR. The sample has around 120,000 clones, approximately 85% seen once; the top ten hold approximately 4%. Trimming left V 5 bases short and J 2 bases short, with 10 bases between. CDR1 is MNHEY, CDR2 SVGEGT, per germline. This CDR3 spans 14 amino acids. This chain joins TRBV6-2 or TRBV6-3 and TRBJ1-3; tentatively, D is TRBD1 (5 bases). This sequence was found in an adult in good health. The sequencing here drew on peripheral blood, taken on day 0 of MenACWY control vaccination. For the CDR3, the DNA is TGTGCCAGCAGTACCGGGACGCCTGGAAACACCATATATTTT. Protein sequence: CASSTGTPGNTIYF.